This paragraph covers one T cell receptor (beta chain) sequence. The target antigen is unknown. Sequenced by immunoSEQ multiplex PCR; TCRdb stores in-frame clones only, minus some. The sample includes tens of thousands of clones, less than 85% of them seen just once. Germline V gene data show CDR1 as SNHLY and CDR2 as FYNNEI. V dropped 11 bases and J dropped 5 bases, with 12 bases sitting between them. This CDR3 is built from 12 residues. The time point denotes: week 5, during vaccination. All doses held 300 ug of mutant IDH1 20-mer peptide, with topical imiquimod. The data are from a study of a mutant IDH1 vaccine in newly diagnosed glioma. Overall study: All eight of the vaccinations patients received fell in weeks 1, 3, 5, 7, 11, 15, 19 and 23.

Study-wide findings and caveats: Changes in the top peripheral T cell clonotypes seemingly had no bearing on pseudoprogression.

The TCR sequence derives from a woman between 18 and 30 years old with glioma. Some clones in this sample may be carry-over from other donors' samples. The genes are TRBV2 and TRBJ2-2; possibly TRBD2 for D (5 bases). The sequencing here drew on PBMCs, taken from a glioma patient whose treatment included an IDH1 peptide vaccine. CDR3: CASPGETGELFF. The DNA of the CDR3 is TGTGCCTCTCCCGGGGAAACCGGGGAGCTGTTTTTT. Full variable domain (missing parts from reference TRBV2 and TRBJ2-2): EPEVTQTPSHQVTQMGQEVILRCVPISNHLYFYWYRQILGQKVEFLVSFYNNEISEKSEIFDDQFSVERPDGSNFTLKIRSTKLEDSAMYFCASPGETGELFFGEGSRLTVL.